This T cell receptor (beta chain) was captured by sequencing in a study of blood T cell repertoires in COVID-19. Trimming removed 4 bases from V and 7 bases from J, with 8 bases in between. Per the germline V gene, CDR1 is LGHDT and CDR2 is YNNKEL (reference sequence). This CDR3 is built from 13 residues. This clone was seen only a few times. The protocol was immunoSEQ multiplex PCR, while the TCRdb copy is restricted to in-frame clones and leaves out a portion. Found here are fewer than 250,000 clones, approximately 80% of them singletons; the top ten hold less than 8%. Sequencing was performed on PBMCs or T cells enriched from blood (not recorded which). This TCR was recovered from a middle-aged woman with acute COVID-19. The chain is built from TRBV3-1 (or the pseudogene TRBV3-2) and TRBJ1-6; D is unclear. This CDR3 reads CASSPGSNSPLHF. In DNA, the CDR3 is TGTGCCAGCAGCCCCGGGTCCAATTCACCCCTCCACTTT.